The 15 T cell receptor beta chains below all came from one sample that was sequenced in a study of beta chain features in type 1 diabetes. Of the isolated RNA, all was reverse transcribed, and so the sequenced material was expressed TCRB transcripts. Profiling relied on immunoSEQ multiplex PCR, and the TCRdb table lists in-frame clones only, not all of them. This table holds about 620,000 clones, about a sixth found once. The material sequenced was naive CD4+ T cells from blood. These receptors were collected from a man between 18 and 29 years old in good health.

The rearrangement uses TRBV25-1 and TRBJ2-5; unclear D gene. V was clipped by 2 bases and J by 5 bases, with 12 bases between them. CDR3 length equals 14 residues. Per the germline V gene, CDR1 is MGHDK and CDR2 is SYGVNS. In nucleotides, the CDR3 is TGTGCCAGCAGTGAAATGGGCGGTGCGGAGACCCAGTACTTC. Translated: CASSEMGGAETQYF.

The CDR3 sequence: CASGNGGPNEQFF. The CDR3 DNA is TGTGCCAGCGGGAATGGGGGGCCCAATGAGCAGTTCTTC. The rearrangement links TRBV6-5 to TRBJ2-1, with D possibly being TRBD1 or TRBD2 (6 bases each). Trimming removed 8 bases at V and 6 bases at J, with 14 bases between. The CDR3 extends over 13 amino acids. Germline lookup yields CDR1 MNHEY and CDR2 SVGAGI.

The chain has TRBV9 and TRBJ1-1; D unclear. V was pared by 1 base and J by 0 bases, with 4 bases between. In germline, CDR1 is SGDLS, CDR2 YYNGEE. The CDR3 sequence is 13 residues long. The CDR3 loop reads CASSVSLNTEAFF. CDR3 in DNA: TGTGCCAGCAGCGTAAGTCTGAACACTGAAGCTTTCTTT.

The rearrangement joins TRBV21-1 to TRBJ1-4. TRBV21-1 represents a pseudogene. CDR3 length: 16 residues. The CDR3 coding sequence is TGTGCCAGCAGCAACCATGCGTGGAGGGATGGGGAAAAACTGTTTTTT. The encoded protein is CASSNHAWRDGEKLFF.

This clone was observed a handful of times. This rearrangement joins TRBV13 to TRBJ2-1; 7 bases line up with TRBD1. Losses at the gene ends were 6 bases for V and 4 bases for J; bases not matched to a gene: 9. The CDR3 is 15 residues long. Germline CDR1 is PRHDT and CDR2 is FYEKMQ (reference sequence). CDR3 in amino acids: CASSRDRASYNEQFF. The CDR3 coding sequence is TGTGCCAGCAGTCGTGACAGGGCAAGTTACAATGAGCAGTTCTTC. The full variable domain, completed using reference TRBV13 and TRBJ2-1, is AAGVIQSPRHLIKEKRETATLKCYPIPRHDTVYWYQQGPGQDPQFLISFYEKMQSDKGSIPDRFSAQQFSDYHSELNMSSLELGDSALYFCASSRDRASYNEQFFGPGTRLTVL.

This chain links TRBV28 with TRBJ2-7; 8 bases fit TRBD2. The CDR3 length is 14 residues. Losses at the gene ends were 7 bases for V and 2 bases for J; bases not matched to a gene: 7. The germline CDR1 and CDR2 sequences are MDHEN and SYDVKM. CDR3 nucleotide sequence: TGTGCCAGCACCCTCGGGGGGGTACCCTACGAGCAGTACTTC. The encoded protein is CASTLGGVPYEQYF.

The CDR3 reads CASSILGWTEAFF. The CDR3 bases are TGTGCCAGTAGTATTCTTGGGTGGACTGAAGCTTTCTTT. This chain connects TRBV19 to TRBJ1-1, with no clear D. V lost 3 bases and J 5 bases, leaving 10 bases between the germline ends. This CDR3 region has 13 residues. Per germline, CDR1 LNHDA and CDR2 SQIVND (reference sequence).

The J gene is TRBJ2-7, the V gene TRBV27, with 9 bases fitting TRBD1. CDR3 length equals 17 residues. Trimming removed 6 bases from V and 3 bases from J; junction bases left unmatched: 15. The germline V gene encodes CDR1 MNHEY and CDR2 SMNVEV (reference sequence). The CDR3 region is CASRGGTGTGNDYEQYF. The CDR3 DNA reads TGTGCCAGCAGGGGGGGAACCGGGACAGGGAACGACTACGAGCAGTACTTC.

The chain combines TRBV7-9 with TRBJ2-7, with D perhaps TRBD2 (6 bases). This CDR3 has 15 residues. Trimming shortened V by 0 bases and J by 3 bases, and 12 bases separated the two germline ends. Germline lookup yields CDR1 SEHNR and CDR2 FQNEAQ (reference sequence). The CDR3 DNA reads as TGTGCCAGCAGCTTAGCGCGGCTAGCGAACTACGAGCAGTACTTC. Amino acids: CASSLARLANYEQYF.

The rearrangement joins TRBV5-8 to TRBJ1-2; no firm D call. Germline V CDR1 and CDR2: SGHTS, YDEGEE. V was trimmed by 0 bases and J by 3 bases, leaving 12 bases between them. The CDR3 is 15 residues long. Here the CDR3 reads CASSLGGRRYYGYTF. The DNA of the CDR3 is TGTGCCAGCAGCTTGGGCGGCAGGAGATACTATGGCTACACCTTC.

The genes are TRBV7-2 and TRBJ2-1, with TRBD1 matching 10 bases. Germline V gene lookup returns CDR1 SGHTA and CDR2 FQGNSA. The CDR3 runs to 15 residues. Losses at the gene ends were 1 base for V and 8 bases for J; bases not matched to a gene: 5. The CDR3 loop reads CASSLVGQGSYEQFF. The CDR3, as DNA: TGTGCCAGCAGCTTAGTGGGACAGGGGAGTTATGAGCAGTTCTTC.

This chain links TRBV18 with TRBJ2-1, with 7 positions matching TRBD1. J was trimmed by 6 bases and V by 3 bases; bases with no gene match: 5. The germline CDR1 and CDR2 sequences are KGHSH and LQKENI. The CDR3 loop spans 14 amino acids. For the CDR3, the DNA is TGTGCCAGCTCACCTAAGGGACAGCGCAATGAGCAGTTCTTC. It encodes CASSPKGQRNEQFF.

This clone was seen more than once but under ten times. The chain combines TRBV4-2 with TRBJ2-3; the D gene is possibly TRBD2 (7 bases). V lost 1 base and J lost 5, with 13 bases in between. Germline V lookup: CDR1 LGHNA, CDR2 YNFKEQ. This CDR3 is built from 15 residues. The CDR3 bases are TGTGCCAGCAGCCAAGTCAAGGGGGGGATAGATACGCAGTATTTT. Its protein product is CASSQVKGGIDTQYF.

The CDR3 sequence is CASSIGLAGDSYEQYF. The DNA of the CDR3 is TGTGCCAGCAGCATAGGACTAGCGGGAGACTCCTACGAGCAGTACTTC. J is TRBJ2-7 and V is TRBV9, with 13 bases aligning to TRBD2. The ends lost 4 bases at V and 0 bases at J; junction bases unmatched: 4. CDR3 length equals 16 residues. Looked up from germline, CDR1 is SGDLS and CDR2 is YYNGEE.

V gene TRBV10-3 combines with J gene TRBJ2-7, with TRBD1 as a possible D gene (6 bases). The CDR3 is 13 amino acids. Trimming shortened V by 3 bases and J by 6 bases, and 12 bases separated the two germline ends. CDR1 is ENHRY, CDR2 SYGVKD, per germline. CDR3 sequence (DNA): TGTGCCATCAGTGACTACAGGGAAGGCGAGCAGTACTTC. The encoded protein is CAISDYREGEQYF.